These 31 T cell receptor beta chains came from one sample sequenced in a study of beta chain features in type 1 diabetes. The authors reverse transcribed all of the isolated RNA, so sequencing captured expressed TCRB transcripts. TCRdb's table, derived via immunoSEQ multiplex PCR, lists solely in-frame clones and lacks some. The sample yields around 180,000 clones, about 13% seen once. What was sequenced was central memory CD4+ T cells from blood. These receptors were collected from a young woman in good health.

The CDR3: CASSPDLEPQHF. CDR3 DNA: TGTGCCAGCAGTCCGGACTTGGAGCCCCAGCATTTT. V gene TRBV28 combines with J gene TRBJ1-5; D not certain. Trimming shortened V by 5 bases and J by 8 bases, and 10 bases separated the two germline ends. Germline V lookup: CDR1 MDHEN, CDR2 SYDVKM. This CDR3 spans 12 amino acids.

Notes on this clone: The same CDR3 can be traced to other DNA sequences in this sample. J is TRBJ2-5 and V is TRBV7-2; D possibly corresponds to TRBD2 (5 bases). The CDR3 runs to 14 residues. In germline, CDR1 is SGHTA, CDR2 FQGNSA. The V end lost 0 bases, the J end lost 4 bases, and 9 bases lay between the germline ends. CDR3 region: CASSLAGRGETQYF. The CDR3 DNA follows: TGTGCCAGCAGCTTAGCCGGCCGGGGAGAGACCCAGTACTTC. Full variable domain (remainder filled in from reference TRBV7-2 and TRBJ2-5): GAGVSQSPSNKVTEKGKDVELRCDPISGHTALYWYRQSLGQGLEFLIYFQGNSAPDKSGLPSDRFSAERTGGSVSTLTIQRTQQEDSAVYLCASSLAGRGETQYFGPGTRLLVL.

This clone has just a few counts. Distinct nucleotide sequences in the sample also encode this CDR3. The rearrangement links TRBV7-9 to TRBJ2-7, with TRBD1 matching 9 bases. The V and J ends lost 5 bases and 6 bases, in that order; junction bases with no gene match: 5. The CDR3 is made up of 13 amino acids. Germline CDR1 reads SEHNR; CDR2 reads FQNEAQ (reference sequence). CDR3 DNA sequence: TGTGCCAGCAGCGCCCTGGACAGGGGCGAGCAGTACTTC. Protein: CASSALDRGEQYF.

This chain connects TRBV6-1 to TRBJ1-2; TRBD1 matches at 9 bases. The CDR3 extends over 15 amino acids. CDR1 and CDR2 from the germline V gene are MNHNS and SASEGT. V was clipped by 1 base and J by 0 bases; unmatched bases: 0. CDR3: CASSEGQGANYGYTF. CDR3 DNA: TGTGCCAGCAGTGAAGGACAGGGGGCTAACTATGGCTACACCTTC.

This clone was counted between two and nine times. This chain joins TRBV7-9 and TRBJ2-7; D may be TRBD2 (7 bases). Per the germline V gene, CDR1 is SEHNR and CDR2 is FQNEAQ (reference sequence). This CDR3 is built from 16 residues. Trimming shortened V by 1 base and J by 1 base, and 14 bases separated the two germline ends. The CDR3 sequence: CASSLGRGASSYEQYF. DNA for the CDR3: TGTGCCAGCAGCTTAGGTCGGGGGGCTTCTTCCTACGAGCAGTACTTC.

There are a few counts of this clone. The chain carries TRBV28 and TRBJ2-5, with D possibly matching TRBD1 (5 bases). Between the trimmed V and J ends, which lost 3 bases and 2 bases, there was a span of 10 bases. The CDR3 sequence is 14 residues long. Germline CDR1 MDHEN, CDR2 SYDVKM. The CDR3 region is CASSFRQYQETQYF. For the CDR3, the DNA is TGTGCCAGCAGTTTTAGACAGTATCAAGAGACCCAGTACTTC.

This clone was counted only a few times. The V gene is TRBV6-5, the J gene TRBJ2-1, with TRBD2 matching over 7 bases. The CDR3 extends over 16 amino acids. V was pared by 0 bases and J by 7 bases, with 9 bases of the junction left unmatched. Germline V lookup: CDR1 MNHEY, CDR2 SVGAGI. In DNA form, the CDR3 reads TGTGCCAGCAGTTACTCCACGGGAGGAAAGGTTAATGAGCAGTTCTTC. This encodes CASSYSTGGKVNEQFF.

The rearrangement links TRBV7-3 to TRBJ2-3, with D hard to call. Germline assignment: CDR1 SGHTA and CDR2 FQGTGA. V lost 3 bases and J lost 3, with 4 bases in between. The CDR3 covers 12 residues. In nucleotides, the CDR3 is TGTGCCAGCAGCTTCGGGACAGATACGCAGTATTTT. Translating it yields CASSFGTDTQYF.

This chain uses TRBV30 with TRBJ2-7, with D possibly TRBD1 on 6 matching bases. Germline V gene lookup returns CDR1 GTSNPN and CDR2 SVGIG (reference sequence). With 2 bases removed from V and 2 bases from J, the gap between germline ends came to 13 bases. This CDR3 has 14 amino acids. The CDR3 reads CAWSYGTTTYEQYF. CDR3 bases: TGTGCCTGGAGTTACGGGACAACCACCTACGAGCAGTACTTC.

This clone has a handful of counts. The V call is TRBV19, the J call TRBJ1-5, with no clear D. Trimming pared 8 bases from V and 1 base from J, leaving 12 bases between. The CDR3 runs to 14 residues. Germline loops: CDR1 LNHDA, CDR2 SQIVND (reference sequence). The CDR3 is CASGEYGSNQPQHF. CDR3 in DNA: TGTGCCAGTGGGGAGTATGGGAGCAATCAGCCCCAGCATTTT.

V and J are TRBV20-1 and TRBJ1-1; D remains ambiguous. The CDR3 has 11 residues. Trimming took 1 base from V and 6 from J, leaving 6 bases between them. The germline V gene has CDR1 DFQATT and CDR2 SNEGSKA (reference sequence). CDR3 sequence: CSARGRAEAFF. In nucleotides, the CDR3 is TGCAGTGCTAGAGGGCGGGCTGAAGCTTTCTTT.

The genes are TRBV29-1 and TRBJ1-1; 9 bases agree with TRBD1. Germline V gene data show CDR1 as SQVTM and CDR2 as ANQGSEA. J lost 4 bases, V lost 4 bases, and 4 bases had no gene match. This CDR3 has 13 residues. This chain's CDR3 is CSVVQGALTEAFF. In DNA form, the CDR3 reads TGCAGCGTTGTACAGGGGGCTCTCACTGAAGCTTTCTTT. The variable domain in full, with the rest retrieved from reference TRBV29-1 and TRBJ1-1, is SAVISQKPSRDICQRGTSLTIQCQVDSQVTMMFWYRQQPGQSLTLIATANQGSEATYESGFVIDKFPISRPNLTFSTLTVSNMSPEDSSIYLCSVVQGALTEAFFGQGTRLTVV.

This clone was found a few times. This sequence joins TRBV14 and TRBJ1-4; 10 bases agree with TRBD1. CDR1 SGHDN and CDR2 FVKESK come from the germline V gene. The CDR3 extends over 16 amino acids. V gave up 4 bases and J gave up 7 bases; unmatched junction bases: 9. The CDR3 sequence: CASSLLPGQGLEKLFF. The CDR3 coding sequence is TGTGCCAGCAGCCTCCTGCCGGGACAGGGGCTTGAAAAACTGTTTTTT. The variable domain in full, with the rest retrieved from reference TRBV14 and TRBJ1-4, is EAGVTQFPSHSVIEKGQTVTLRCDPISGHDNLYWYRRVMGKEIKFLLHFVKESKQDESGMPNNRFLAERTGGTYSTLKVQPAELEDSGVYFCASSLLPGQGLEKLFFGSGTQLSVL.

A few counts support this clone. The chain links TRBV5-1 to TRBJ2-1, with D possibly being TRBD1 (6 bases). The CDR3 totals 16 residues. From germline, CDR1 is SGHRS and CDR2 YFSETQ. Trimming pared 3 bases from V and 0 bases from J, leaving 13 bases between. The CDR3 sequence: CASSSTSGVSYNEQFF. CDR3 nucleotide sequence: TGCGCCAGCAGCTCCACTTCAGGGGTCTCCTACAATGAGCAGTTCTTC.

This clone was observed a handful of times. The genes are TRBV5-4 and TRBJ2-1, with D tentatively TRBD1 (6 bases). The CDR3 runs 16 residues. V lost 2 bases and J lost 14, with 26 bases in between. CDR1 and CDR2 from the germline V gene are SGHNT and YYREEE (reference sequence). CDR3 in DNA: TGTGCCAGCAGCTTTGGGTCCCAGGGGTATGGTGCGGAAAAGTTCTTC. It translates to CASSFGSQGYGAEKFF.

The chain couples TRBV5-1 to TRBJ2-1; TRBD1 is a possible D gene (5 bases). V was shortened by 4 bases and J by 5 bases, with 13 bases between the two germline ends. This CDR3 has 14 amino acids. Germline values: CDR1 SGHRS, CDR2 YFSETQ. CDR3 loop: CASSMGRVDNEQFF. The CDR3, as DNA: TGCGCCAGCAGCATGGGCAGGGTTGACAATGAGCAGTTCTTC. Full variable domain (outside the CDR3, taken from reference TRBV5-1 and TRBJ2-1): KAGVTQTPRYLIKTRGQQVTLSCSPISGHRSVSWYQQTPGQGLQFLFEYFSETQRNKGNFPGRFSGRQFSNSRSEMNVSTLELGDSALYLCASSMGRVDNEQFFGPGTRLTVL.

The chain uses TRBV6-5 and TRBJ2-3; TRBD2 matches at 9 bases. With V trimmed by 3 bases and J by 9 bases, 4 bases remained unmatched. This CDR3 has 13 amino acids. The germline V gene encodes CDR1 MNHEY and CDR2 SVGAGI. As DNA, the CDR3 is TGTGCCAGCAGTTATTGGCGGGAGGGCACGCAGTATTTT. This gives the protein CASSYWREGTQYF.

This clone was found a few times. The rearrangement links TRBV4-1 to TRBJ1-1; no clear D. The germline V and J ends were trimmed by 1 base and 0 bases, with 12 bases remaining between them. Per germline, CDR1 MGHRA and CDR2 YSYEKL. The CDR3 runs 16 residues. CDR3 nucleotides: TGCGCCAGCAGCCAAGCTAGTGCAGTCATGAACACTGAAGCTTTCTTT. Amino acid sequence: CASSQASAVMNTEAFF.

Here the CDR3 DNA reads TGTGCCACCAGCAAATGGGACTCGGGGCAGTACTTC. Protein sequence: CATSKWDSGQYF. The J gene is TRBJ2-7, the V gene TRBV15; a possible D gene is TRBD2 (6 bases). Germline assignment: CDR1 LNHNV and CDR2 YYDKDF (reference sequence). CDR3 length: 12 residues. V shed 4 bases and J shed 9 bases, with 13 bases lying between them.

This clone was seen a few times. The V call is TRBV5-1, the J call TRBJ2-1, with 11 bases identical to TRBD2. CDR3 length: 16 amino acids. CDR1 SGHRS and CDR2 YFSETQ come from the germline V gene. Trimming took 0 bases from V and 6 from J; bases not matched to a gene: 5. CDR3 in amino acids: CASSLGGTSGTNEQFF. In nucleotides, the CDR3 is TGCGCCAGCAGCTTGGGCGGGACTAGCGGCACCAATGAGCAGTTCTTC. The full variable domain, in which reference TRBV5-1 and TRBJ2-1 provide the parts outside the CDR3, is KAGVTQTPRYLIKTRGQQVTLSCSPISGHRSVSWYQQTPGQGLQFLFEYFSETQRNKGNFPGRFSGRQFSNSRSEMNVSTLELGDSALYLCASSLGGTSGTNEQFFGPGTRLTVL.

This chain links TRBV4-3 with TRBJ1-1; D call uncertain. The V and J ends lost 6 bases and 5 bases respectively, with 16 bases between them. Germline V gene sequence: CDR1 LGHNA, CDR2 YSLEER. The CDR3 has 14 amino acids. The CDR3 here is CASSLGRMGTEAFF. CDR3 sequence (DNA): TGCGCCAGCAGTTTAGGCAGGATGGGTACTGAAGCTTTCTTT.

This clone was counted only a few times. The chain joins TRBV7-2 to TRBJ2-3; 8 nucleotides match TRBD2. The CDR3 runs 14 residues. Per the germline V gene, CDR1 is SGHTA and CDR2 is FQGNSA. V lost 5 bases to trimming and J lost 2 bases; unmatched junction nucleotides: 3. CDR3 bases: TGTGCCAGCAGCCATAGCGGGACCACAGATACGCAGTATTTT. As protein: CASSHSGTTDTQYF.

The rearrangement joins TRBV29-1 to TRBJ1-2; 10 bases align to TRBD1. The CDR3 is 13 residues long. Losses at the gene ends were 7 bases for V and 3 bases for J; bases not matched to a gene: 5. Germline-derived CDR1 and CDR2 are SQVTM and ANQGSEA. The CDR3 DNA reads as TGCAGCGCCCCCGGGACAGGGGACTATGGCTACACCTTC. It is translated as CSAPGTGDYGYTF. Together with reference TRBV29-1 and TRBJ1-2, the CDR3 gives the full variable domain: SAVISQKPSRDICQRGTSLTIQCQVDSQVTMMFWYRQQPGQSLTLIATANQGSEATYESGFVIDKFPISRPNLTFSTLTVSNMSPEDSSIYLCSAPGTGDYGYTFGSGTRLTVV.

The J gene is TRBJ2-5, the V gene TRBV9; TRBD2 agrees at 14 bases. The CDR3 extends over 17 amino acids. The germline V gene has CDR1 SGDLS and CDR2 YYNGEE. Trimming cost V 3 bases and J 7 bases; bases outside gene matches: 11. For the CDR3, the DNA is TGTGCCAGCAGCGGCCGGACTGGGACTAGCGGGAGAGGGACCCAGTACTTC. It is translated as CASSGRTGTSGRGTQYF. Drawing the rest from reference TRBV9 and TRBJ2-5, the complete variable domain is DSGVTQTPKHLITATGQRVTLRCSPRSGDLSVYWYQQSLDQGLQFLIQYYNGEERAKGNILERFSAQQFPDLHSELNLSSLELGDSALYFCASSGRTGTSGRGTQYFGPGTRLLVL.

The chain is built from TRBV7-8 and TRBJ2-2; 12 bases fit TRBD2. Germline CDR1 and CDR2: SGHVS and FQNEAQ. The CDR3 consists of 16 residues. J was trimmed by 4 bases and V by 5 bases; bases with no gene match: 5. The CDR3 region is CASSPRLAGVTGELFF. Written as DNA, the CDR3 is TGTGCCAGCAGCCCGAGACTAGCGGGAGTCACCGGGGAGCTGTTTTTT.

The chain combines TRBV7-9 with TRBJ1-5, with D possibly TRBD1 on 6 matching bases. The CDR3 spans 15 residues. Trimming removed 5 bases from V and 5 bases from J, with 16 bases in between. The germline V gene has CDR1 SEHNR and CDR2 FQNEAQ (reference sequence). The CDR3 is CASSLQGIRDQPQHF. In DNA, the CDR3 is TGTGCCAGCAGCCTACAGGGTATTCGGGATCAGCCCCAGCATTTT.

V usage is TRBV6-5 and J usage is TRBJ2-7, with D possibly being TRBD1 (5 bases). Trimming pared 5 bases from V and 3 bases from J, leaving 17 bases between. The CDR3 runs to 15 residues. CDR1 is MNHEY, CDR2 SVGAGI, per germline. The CDR3 spells CASSGWGGVSYEQYF. DNA for the CDR3: TGTGCCAGCAGTGGTTGGGGCGGAGTCAGCTACGAGCAGTACTTC.

This clone came up a few times. V usage is TRBV27 and J usage is TRBJ2-2, with 7 bases fitting TRBD2. Germline V gene lookup returns CDR1 MNHEY and CDR2 SMNVEV (reference sequence). Trimming cost V 0 bases and J 0 bases; bases outside gene matches: 7. The CDR3 length is 18 residues. CDR3 region: CASSLSAGVRSNTGELFF. The CDR3 DNA is TGTGCCAGCAGTTTATCGGCGGGAGTAAGGTCGAACACCGGGGAGCTGTTTTTT.

In its sample, this clone was seen a few times. This rearrangement joins TRBV13 to TRBJ1-2; D possibly corresponds to TRBD1 (6 bases). Trimming cost V 1 base and J 8 bases, with 11 bases left between them. CDR3 length equals 13 residues. CDR1 and CDR2 (germline): PRHDT, FYEKMQ (reference sequence). CDR3 DNA sequence: TGTGCCAGCAGCTTAGACAGGGATGAAGGCTACACCTTC. It translates to CASSLDRDEGYTF.

The table lists this clone with many counts. This chain links TRBV19 with TRBJ2-3, with 9 bases matching TRBD2. Looked up from germline, CDR1 is LNHDA and CDR2 is SQIVND (reference sequence). This CDR3 is built from 17 residues. The trim removed 6 bases at V and 8 bases at J, leaving 18 bases unmatched. The CDR3, as DNA: TGTGCCAGTAGCCTGCCTCATGGTAGCGGGAGTCGCGGTACGCAGTATTTT. Encoded protein: CASSLPHGSGSRGTQYF.

As concerns this clone: Other DNA sequences from this sample encode an identical CDR3 as well. This rearrangement joins TRBV30 to TRBJ1-5; D is uncertain. CDR3 size: 13 residues. V was shortened by 0 bases and J by 2 bases, with 5 bases between the two germline ends. Germline CDR1 and CDR2: GTSNPN and SVGIG (reference sequence). DNA of the CDR3: TGTGCCTGGAGTGTTACAGGCAATCAGCCCCAGCATTTT. Protein product: CAWSVTGNQPQHF.